The clone carrying this T cell receptor beta chain showed up just once. Its matching antigen is unknown. The V end lost 6 bases, the J end lost 4 bases, and 12 bases lay between the germline ends. Germline V gene lookup returns CDR1 SNHLY and CDR2 FYNNEI. The CDR3 length is 13 residues. Participating donors were healthy, HIV-negative adults free of recent acute infections or vaccinations. It was into CD45RA+ naive and CD45RA-negative memory subsets that the CD4+ cells were split. This entry comes from a study of shared clonotypes between healthy human individuals. Study-wide points: A few donors shared around 5.2% of their naive CD4 clonotypes.

Deep-level settings were used for running the assay. Sequencing was performed with immunoSEQ multiplex PCR; in TCRdb, only in-frame clones are kept and a portion is missing. The data show 2,500,000 or so clones, just over 90% seen once. The chain uses TRBV2 and TRBJ1-1; maybe TRBD1 (5 bases). This receptor was identified in a man younger than 30 in good health. The sequencing input was naive CD4+ T cells sorted from blood. Indicated subset: CD45RA+ positively selected. The CDR3 protein is CASRWGSGTEAFF. DNA of the CDR3: TGTGCCAGCAGGTGGGGCAGTGGCACTGAAGCTTTCTTT.